The 21 T cell receptor beta chains below come from one sample, sequenced in a study of cytomegalovirus exposure and HLA in healthy donors (dated by TCRdb to about 2017). The library came from the immunoSEQ multiplex PCR assay. A mixture of 60 forward primers for TCR Vbeta segments and 13 reverse primers for TCR Jbeta segments was used in the multiplex PCR. In TCRdb, the immuneACCESS table is reduced to in-frame sequences with V and J assigned. These tables do not hold every clone; where another copy was compared, an unresolved V gene accounts for under half, and the others remain unexplained. The table for this sample records about 130,000 clones. The top ten clones comprise 1.5% to 2% of the sample. The sample comprised PBMCs. The receptor set was obtained from a woman aged 40 to 49 in good health and CMV-seropositive.

V usage is TRBV7-2 and J usage is TRBJ2-7; D is unclear. Per germline, CDR1 SGHTA and CDR2 FQGNSA. Trimming took 5 bases from V and 0 from J, leaving 11 bases between them. The CDR3 spans 14 residues. CDR3 coding DNA: TGTGCCAGCAGCACCAGGCTGTACTCCTACGAGCAGTACTTC. Amino acids: CASSTRLYSYEQYF.

The chain recombines TRBV6-5 with TRBJ1-3; D gene ambiguous. V shed 8 bases and J shed 2 bases, with 10 bases lying between them. There are 13 residues in the CDR3. Germline V gene lookup returns CDR1 MNHEY and CDR2 SVGAGI. In DNA form, the CDR3 reads TGTGCCAGCCGTACCCGGGCTGGAAACACCATATATTTT. This translates into CASRTRAGNTIYF.

The rearrangement joins TRBV5-1 to TRBJ2-7; 11 bases align to TRBD2. The trim removed 1 base at V and 4 bases at J, leaving 7 bases unmatched. The germline gives CDR1 SGHRS, CDR2 YFSETQ. The CDR3 totals 16 residues. The CDR3 sequence: CASSLIAGGHLYEQYF. CDR3 bases: TGCGCCAGCAGCTTGATAGCGGGAGGGCATTTATACGAGCAGTACTTC.

This chain joins TRBV11-3 and TRBJ2-1, with a possible D match to TRBD2 (6 bases). Per germline, CDR1 SGHNT and CDR2 YENEEA. There are 17 residues in the CDR3. Trimming pared 2 bases from V and 0 bases from J, leaving 14 bases between. This chain's CDR3 is CASSLSGERSSYNEQFF. The CDR3 nucleotides are TGTGCCAGCAGCTTATCGGGGGAAAGGAGCTCCTACAATGAGCAGTTCTTC. The full variable domain, its missing parts supplied by reference TRBV11-3 and TRBJ2-1, is EAGVVQSPRYKIIEKKQPVAFWCNPISGHNTLYWYLQNLGQGPELLIRYENEEAVDDSQLPKDRFSAERLKGVDSTLKIQPAELGDSAVYLCASSLSGERSSYNEQFFGPGTRLTVL.

The V gene is TRBV13, the J gene TRBJ2-5, with 8 bases aligning to TRBD2. CDR1 PRHDT and CDR2 FYEKMQ come from the germline V gene (reference sequence). The length of the CDR3 is 18 residues. The J segment lost 2 bases and the V segment lost 2 bases, leaving 13 bases of the junction unmatched. This chain's CDR3 is CASSLSRGALAEQETQYF. CDR3 in DNA: TGTGCCAGCAGCTTAAGCCGGGGGGCACTAGCGGAGCAAGAGACCCAGTACTTC. Variable domain in full (rest from reference TRBV13 and TRBJ2-5): AAGVIQSPRHLIKEKRETATLKCYPIPRHDTVYWYQQGPGQDPQFLISFYEKMQSDKGSIPDRFSAQQFSDYHSELNMSSLELGDSALYFCASSLSRGALAEQETQYFGPGTRLLVL.

This chain joins TRBV29-1 and TRBJ2-3, with 9 bases matching TRBD1. With 7 bases clipped from V and 2 bases from J, the junction kept 4 bases outside the gene matches. This CDR3 has 13 amino acids. Germline loops: CDR1 SQVTM, CDR2 ANQGSEA. The CDR3: CSAGTGNTDTQYF. For the CDR3, the DNA is TGCAGCGCTGGGACAGGGAACACAGATACGCAGTATTTT.

This chain uses TRBV10-3 with TRBJ2-1; 7 bases align to TRBD2. Germline CDR1 ENHRY, CDR2 SYGVKD. The CDR3 totals 18 residues. The V segment lost 2 bases and the J segment 0 bases; nucleotides outside the gene matches: 10. In DNA, the CDR3 is TGTGCCATCAGTGAGAGCGCTAGCGGTACTAGCTCCTACAATGAGCAGTTCTTC. Translating it yields CAISESASGTSSYNEQFF.

This chain links TRBV13 with TRBJ1-1; a possible D gene is TRBD1 (6 bases). Trimming removed 4 bases from V and 5 bases from J, with 11 bases in between. CDR3 length: 13 amino acids. Germline lookup yields CDR1 PRHDT and CDR2 FYEKMQ (reference sequence). Here the CDR3 DNA reads TGTGCCAGCAGCTCTAGGGGGGGGACTGAAGCTTTCTTT. Translation: CASSSRGGTEAFF.

This chain links TRBV19 with TRBJ2-1; 11 nucleotides match TRBD2. V lost 3 bases to trimming and J lost 3 bases; unmatched junction nucleotides: 4. This CDR3 comprises 16 residues. Per germline, CDR1 LNHDA and CDR2 SQIVND (reference sequence). CDR3 sequence reads: CASSIPGLAGYNEQFF. In nucleotides, the CDR3 is TGTGCCAGTAGTATTCCCGGACTAGCGGGCTACAATGAGCAGTTCTTC.

This sequence joins TRBV29-1 and TRBJ2-1; TRBD2 aligns across 12 bases. V dropped 5 bases and J dropped 7; count of bases not matched to a gene: 6. From germline, CDR1 is SQVTM and CDR2 ANQGSEA. The CDR3 consists of 14 residues. This CDR3 is CSVQTSGSRNEQFF. CDR3 sequence (DNA): TGCAGCGTTCAGACTAGCGGGAGTAGGAATGAGCAGTTCTTC.

The J gene is TRBJ1-1, the V gene TRBV19; 7 bases align to TRBD1. Germline loops: CDR1 LNHDA, CDR2 SQIVND (reference sequence). The junction had 3 bases not matched to a gene; V was cut back by 5 bases and J by 0 bases. This CDR3 region has 14 residues. Here the CDR3 reads CASSDRAVNTEAFF. The CDR3 nucleotides read TGTGCCAGTAGTGACAGGGCAGTGAACACTGAAGCTTTCTTT.

This chain uses TRBV29-1 with TRBJ2-5; 10 nucleotides agree with TRBD1. Germline V lookup: CDR1 SQVTM, CDR2 ANQGSEA. This CDR3 has 14 amino acids. Trimming cost V 7 bases and J 4 bases; bases outside gene matches: 9. CDR3: CSAAGTGASETQYF. CDR3 sequence (DNA): TGCAGCGCAGCCGGGACAGGGGCTTCAGAGACCCAGTACTTC.

The V call is TRBV6-5, the J call TRBJ2-7, with 11 bases aligning to TRBD2. Germline-derived CDR1 and CDR2 are MNHEY and SVGAGI. The CDR3 runs to 16 residues. V shed 0 bases and J 3 bases; nucleotides not matched to a gene: 4. CDR3 sequence: CASSYSRLAGHYEQYF. The CDR3 bases are TGTGCCAGCAGTTACTCCCGACTAGCGGGACACTACGAGCAGTACTTC.

The rearrangement uses TRBV7-3 and TRBJ2-3, with a possible D match to TRBD2 (5 bases). Germline values: CDR1 SGHTA, CDR2 FQGTGA. The CDR3 extends over 14 amino acids. V was trimmed by 5 bases and J by 10 bases, leaving 19 bases between them. The CDR3 DNA reads as TGTGCCAGCAGCCCGCACCCAAGCCAACTAGCGCAGTATTTT. Residues: CASSPHPSQLAQYF. Complete variable domain (other parts from reference TRBV7-3 and TRBJ2-3): GAGVSQTPSNKVTEKGKYVELRCDPISGHTALYWYRQSLGQGPEFLIYFQGTGAADDSGLPNDRFFAVRPEGSVSTLKIQRTERGDSAVYLCASSPHPSQLAQYFGPGTRLTVL.

This chain connects TRBV27 to TRBJ1-6; D unclear. Germline lookup yields CDR1 MNHEY and CDR2 SMNVEV (reference sequence). The V end was cut by 3 bases, the J end by 0 bases, with 6 bases between. This CDR3 is 15 amino acids long. The CDR3 DNA sequence: TGTGCCAGCAGTTTTGGTAGCTCCTATAATTCACCCCTCCACTTT. This sequence encodes CASSFGSSYNSPLHF.

V and J are TRBV14 and TRBJ2-5; D not certain. The CDR3 consists of 15 residues. Germline CDR1 SGHDN, CDR2 FVKESK. Trimming pared 4 bases from V and 5 bases from J, leaving 17 bases between. CDR3: CASSLPTDFRETQYF. The CDR3 DNA sequence: TGTGCCAGCAGCCTTCCTACAGATTTCAGGGAGACCCAGTACTTC.

This sequence joins TRBV29-1 and TRBJ1-3; a weak D match, TRBD1 (6 bases). The V end was cut by 7 bases, the J end by 4 bases, with 14 bases between. From germline, CDR1 is SQVTM and CDR2 ANQGSEA. The CDR3 is 13 amino acids. The CDR3 loop is CSANEQGGNTIYF. In nucleotides, the CDR3 is TGCAGCGCCAACGAACAGGGAGGAAACACCATATATTTT.

Comment on this clone: One junction end does not reproduce the germline sequence, and a read error may be involved. V usage is TRBV7-7 and J usage is TRBJ2-5; D possibly corresponds to TRBD1 (6 bases). CDR1 and CDR2 (germline): SSHAT, FNYEAQ (reference sequence). The CDR3 has 16 amino acids. CDR3 in DNA: TGTGCTAGCAGCTTATCTCTTTGGACAGTTCAAGAGACCCAGTACTTC. Translation gives CASSLSLWTVQETQYF.

The rearrangement uses TRBV28 and TRBJ1-2; the match to TRBD1 covers 7 bases. The CDR3 has 15 amino acids. CDR1 is MDHEN, CDR2 SYDVKM, per germline. The V gene end was trimmed by 6 bases and the J gene end by 8 bases; junction bases not matched to a gene: 15. The CDR3 DNA reads TGTGCCAGCAGGCGCGGGACAGACTTATTGGGAGGCTACACCTTC. Translated, it gives CASRRGTDLLGGYTF.

This chain uses TRBV7-9 with TRBJ2-5; TRBD2 matches at 13 bases. With 5 bases clipped from V and 5 bases from J, the junction kept 8 bases outside the gene matches. This CDR3 contains 16 residues. CDR1 SEHNR and CDR2 FQNEAQ come from the germline V gene (reference sequence). CDR3 nucleotides: TGTGCCAGCAGCCCAAGACTAGCGGGAGGTATGGAGACCCAGTACTTC. This sequence encodes CASSPRLAGGMETQYF.

The chain carries TRBV5-6 and TRBJ2-3, with 9 bases fitting TRBD1. V lost 5 bases and J lost 4; bases outside the gene matches: 2. Germline V gene sequence: CDR1 SGHDT, CDR2 YYEEEE. This CDR3 has 13 residues. The CDR3 sequence is CASRWTGADTQYF. The CDR3 bases are TGTGCCAGCAGATGGACAGGGGCAGATACGCAGTATTTT.